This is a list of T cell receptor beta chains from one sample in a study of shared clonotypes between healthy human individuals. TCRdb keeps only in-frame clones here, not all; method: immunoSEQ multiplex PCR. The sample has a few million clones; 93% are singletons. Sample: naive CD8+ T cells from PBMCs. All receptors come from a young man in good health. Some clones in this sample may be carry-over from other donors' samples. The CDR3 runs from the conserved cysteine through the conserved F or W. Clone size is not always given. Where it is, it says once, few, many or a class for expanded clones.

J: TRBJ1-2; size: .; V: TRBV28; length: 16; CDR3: CASSLARRVIGYGYTF
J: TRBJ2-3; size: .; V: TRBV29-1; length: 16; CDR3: CSARRRLAGSTDTQYF
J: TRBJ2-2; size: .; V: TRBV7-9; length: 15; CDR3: CASSLRDANTGELFF
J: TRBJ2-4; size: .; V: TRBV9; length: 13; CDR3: CASSAVREDIQYF
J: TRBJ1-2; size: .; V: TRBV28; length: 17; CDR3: CASSLSRRTAANYGYTF
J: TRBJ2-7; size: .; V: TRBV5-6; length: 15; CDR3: CASSLELAGGYEQYF
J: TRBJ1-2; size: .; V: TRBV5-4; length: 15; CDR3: CASKTWGGGASGYTF
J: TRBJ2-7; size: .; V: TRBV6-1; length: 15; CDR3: CASSDPEEGTYEQYF
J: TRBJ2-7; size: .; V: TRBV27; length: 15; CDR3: CASSKIPVSAYEQYF
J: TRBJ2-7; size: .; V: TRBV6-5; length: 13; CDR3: CASSYSMGNEQYF
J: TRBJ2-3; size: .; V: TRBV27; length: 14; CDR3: CASRDFASTDTQYF
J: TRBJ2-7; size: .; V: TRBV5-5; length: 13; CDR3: CASSFRQGHEQYF
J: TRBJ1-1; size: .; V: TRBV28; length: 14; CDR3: CASTLSLGNTEAFF
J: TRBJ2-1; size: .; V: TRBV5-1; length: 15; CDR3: CASSLERGSYNEQFF
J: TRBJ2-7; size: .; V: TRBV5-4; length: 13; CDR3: CASSLTSRYEQYF
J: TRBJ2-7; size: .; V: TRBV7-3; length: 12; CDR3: CARTHGVYEQYF
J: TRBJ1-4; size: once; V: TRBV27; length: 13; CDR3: CASRGQANEKLFF
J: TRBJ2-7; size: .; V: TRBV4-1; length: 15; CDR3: CASSTRDRQSYEQYF
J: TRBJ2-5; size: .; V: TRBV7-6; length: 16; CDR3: CASSPPLGGARETQYF
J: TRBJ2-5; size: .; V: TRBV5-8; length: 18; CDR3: CASSFRESERPPDQTQYF